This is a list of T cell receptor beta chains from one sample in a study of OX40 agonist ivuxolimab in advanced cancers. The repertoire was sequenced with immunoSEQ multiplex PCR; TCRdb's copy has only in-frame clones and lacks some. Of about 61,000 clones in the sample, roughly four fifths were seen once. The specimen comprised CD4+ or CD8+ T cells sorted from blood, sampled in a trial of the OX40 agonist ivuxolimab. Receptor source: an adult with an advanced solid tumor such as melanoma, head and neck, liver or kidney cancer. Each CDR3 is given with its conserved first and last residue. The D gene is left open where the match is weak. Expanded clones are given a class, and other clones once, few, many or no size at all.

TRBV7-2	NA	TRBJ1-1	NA	CASSLAAGNTEAFF	TGTGCCAGCAGCTTAGCGGCCGGTAACACTGAAGCTTTCTTT
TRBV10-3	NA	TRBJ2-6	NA	CAISDTDSGANVLTF	TGTGCCATCAGTGACACCGACTCTGGGGCCAACGTCCTGACTTTC
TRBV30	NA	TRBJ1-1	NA	CAWSVYREGEAFF	TGTGCCTGGAGTGTGTATAGGGAAGGAGAAGCTTTCTTT
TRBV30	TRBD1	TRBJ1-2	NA	CAWSVRRGGDGYTF	TGTGCCTGGAGTGTACGTAGAGGGGGCGATGGCTACACCTTC
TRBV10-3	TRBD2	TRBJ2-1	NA	CAISEPDRRAGSPYNEQFF	TGTGCCATCAGTGAGCCCGACCGACGAGCGGGGTCCCCATACAATGAGCAGTTCTTC
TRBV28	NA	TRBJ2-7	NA	CASNSEGIGLYEQYF	TGTGCCAGCAATTCAGAGGGGATCGGCCTTTACGAGCAGTACTTC
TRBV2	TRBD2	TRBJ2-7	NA	CASNLLAYEQYF	TGTGCCAGCAACTTACTAGCGTACGAGCAGTACTTC
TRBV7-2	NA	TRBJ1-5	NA	CASRLGPNQPQHF	TGTGCCAGCAGACTTGGACCCAATCAGCCCCAGCATTTT
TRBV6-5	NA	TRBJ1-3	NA	CASSARLNSGNTIYF	TGTGCCAGCTCTGCCAGACTGAACTCTGGAAACACCATATATTTT
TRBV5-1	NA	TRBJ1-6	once	CASSLVSGVNSPLHF	TGCGCCAGCAGCTTGGTTTCAGGGGTCAATTCACCCCTCCACTTT
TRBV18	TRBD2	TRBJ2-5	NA	CASSPGGGRLDQYF	TGTGCCAGCTCCCCGGGGGGGGGAAGGTTAGACCAGTACTTC
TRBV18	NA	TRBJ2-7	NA	CASSPAGNEQYF	TGTGCCAGCTCACCGGCGGGGAACGAGCAGTACTTC
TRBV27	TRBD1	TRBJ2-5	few	CASTQGATQYF	TGTGCCAGCACCCAGGGGGCGACCCAGTACTTC
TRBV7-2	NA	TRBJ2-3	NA	CASSLDWRDTQYF	TGTGCCAGCAGCTTAGATTGGCGCGATACGCAGTATTTT
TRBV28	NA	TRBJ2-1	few	CASSSSQRDEQFF	TGTGCCAGCAGTTCGTCCCAGCGGGATGAGCAGTTCTTC
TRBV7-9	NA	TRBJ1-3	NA	CASSLPAGNTIYF	TGTGCCAGCAGCCTACCCGCTGGAAACACCATATATTTT
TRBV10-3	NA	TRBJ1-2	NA	CAISESGSAYGYTF	TGTGCCATCAGTGAGTCGGGCAGTGCCTATGGCTACACCTTC
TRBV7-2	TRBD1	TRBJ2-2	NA	CASSPGTGDTGELFF	TGTGCCAGCAGCCCCGGGACAGGGGACACCGGGGAGCTGTTTTTT
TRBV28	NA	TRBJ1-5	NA	CASRDTGDHQPQHF	TGTGCCAGCAGGGACACGGGTGACCATCAGCCCCAGCATTTT